The 28 T cell receptor beta chains below come from one sample, sequenced in a study of OX40 agonist ivuxolimab in advanced cancers. Library preparation was by the immunoSEQ multiplex PCR assay. Imported from immuneACCESS, the table was reduced by TCRdb to in-frame sequences with V and J called. These copies leave out some clones; in studies compared against another copy, an unresolved V gene accounts for under half, and the cause of the remainder is not known. For this sample there are roughly 90,000 clones; roughly 93% appear just once. 0.3% to 0.4% of the sample belongs to the ten largest clones. Here the sequenced sample was CD4+ or CD8+ T cells sorted from blood, taken in a trial of the OX40 agonist ivuxolimab. All receptors derive from an adult with an advanced solid tumor such as melanoma, head and neck, liver or kidney cancer.

This clone appeared once. The chain employs TRBV2 and TRBJ2-3; no clear D. Germline CDR1 SNHLY, CDR2 FYNNEI. The V end lost 2 bases, the J end lost 3 bases, and 9 bases lay between the germline ends. This CDR3 contains 14 residues. CDR3 nucleotides: TGTGCCAGCAGTGAATCAACCCGTACAGATACGCAGTATTTT. Amino acid sequence: CASSESTRTDTQYF.

This chain uses TRBV2 with TRBJ2-2, with unresolved D. Looked up from germline, CDR1 is SNHLY and CDR2 is FYNNEI. V was cut by 2 bases and J by 6 bases, with 7 bases left in between. The CDR3 contains 13 residues. CDR3 in DNA: TGTGCCAGCAGTGAAATGGGTTCCGGGGAGCTGTTTTTT. This encodes CASSEMGSGELFF.

This chain uses TRBV5-8 with TRBJ1-4; TRBD1 agrees at 9 bases. This CDR3 region has 14 residues. The germline CDR1 and CDR2 sequences are SGHTS and YDEGEE. V lost 5 bases, J lost 10 bases, and 9 bases stayed unmatched. In DNA, the CDR3 is TGTGCCAGCAGACCCCGGACAGGGGTACGAAAACTGTTTTTT. It encodes CASRPRTGVRKLFF. Combining the CDR3 with reference TRBV5-8 and TRBJ1-4 gives the whole variable domain EAGVTQSPTHLIKTRGQQATLRCSPISGHTSVYWYQQALGLGLQFLLWYDEGEERNRGNFPPRFSGRQFPNYSSELNVNALELEDSALYLCASRPRTGVRKLFFGSGTQLSVL.

A single count supports this clone. CDR3 sequence reads: CASGGGGRGNEQFF. CDR3 DNA sequence: TGTGCCAGCGGTGGGGGGGGACGAGGCAATGAGCAGTTCTTC. V usage is TRBV6-6 and J usage is TRBJ2-1; 7 bases map to TRBD2. The CDR3 runs 14 residues. V lost 8 bases and J lost 6; bases outside the gene matches: 10. Germline values: CDR1 MNHNY, CDR2 SVGAGI (reference sequence).

The rearrangement uses TRBV19 and TRBJ1-5, with 8 bases that match TRBD1. Unmatched junction bases numbered 8, after V lost 4 bases and J lost 3 bases. The CDR3 is 16 amino acids. The germline CDR1 and CDR2 sequences are LNHDA and SQIVND (reference sequence). The CDR3 loop reads CASSSRTGGINQPQHF. CDR3 nucleotides: TGTGCCAGTAGTAGTAGAACAGGGGGGATCAATCAGCCCCAGCATTTT.

The CDR3 region is CASSSGTGTYEQYF. The CDR3, as DNA: TGCGCCAGCAGCTCCGGGACAGGAACCTACGAGCAGTACTTC. J is TRBJ2-7 and V is TRBV5-1; 8 bases align to TRBD1. Germline-derived CDR1 and CDR2 are SGHRS and YFSETQ. This CDR3 is 14 amino acids long. Losses at the gene ends were 3 bases for V and 2 bases for J; bases not matched to a gene: 4.

The gene calls are TRBV28 and TRBJ1-1; D is uncertain. The V end was cut by 4 bases, the J end by 0 bases, with 12 bases between. Germline V CDR1 and CDR2: MDHEN, SYDVKM. There are 15 residues in the CDR3. The CDR3 nucleotides are TGTGCCAGCAGTTCCCCTGGACGGATGAACACTGAAGCTTTCTTT. Translation: CASSSPGRMNTEAFF.

The chain is built from TRBV6-1 and TRBJ2-7; D might be TRBD1 (6 bases). Germline loops: CDR1 MNHNS, CDR2 SASEGT. The CDR3 is made up of 15 amino acids. Trimming took 3 bases from V and 4 from J, leaving 16 bases between them. CDR3: CASSDGGQGLYEQYF. As DNA, the CDR3 is TGTGCCAGCAGTGATGGGGGCCAGGGTTTATACGAGCAGTACTTC.

CDR3 amino acids: CASSWGGRATGANVLTF. The DNA of the CDR3 is TGTGCCAGCAGTTGGGGCGGAAGGGCAACTGGGGCCAACGTCCTGACTTTC. V gene TRBV28 combines with J gene TRBJ2-6; TRBD1 is a possible D gene (5 bases). V gave up 4 bases and J gave up 2 bases, with 15 bases separating them. The CDR3 is 17 residues long. Germline V gene lookup returns CDR1 MDHEN and CDR2 SYDVKM.

The chain combines TRBV4-1 with TRBJ2-2, with TRBD2 matching over 12 bases. The trim removed 3 bases at V and 4 bases at J, leaving 6 bases unmatched. In germline, CDR1 is MGHRA, CDR2 YSYEKL. This CDR3 region has 17 residues. Written as DNA, the CDR3 is TGCGCCAGCAGCCACCGACTAGCGGGAGTAGTCACCGGGGAGCTGTTTTTT. Translated, it gives CASSHRLAGVVTGELFF.

The J gene is TRBJ2-1, the V gene TRBV28, with a weak D call TRBD2 (6 bases). The V gene lost 4 bases and the J gene lost 3 bases, with 13 bases spanning the gap. The CDR3 is 15 residues long. The germline CDR1 and CDR2 sequences are MDHEN and SYDVKM. CDR3 sequence (DNA): TGTGCCAGCAGTTCTCTGAGCGGGCACTACAATGAGCAGTTCTTC. Protein sequence: CASSSLSGHYNEQFF.

CDR3 nucleotide sequence: TGTGCCAGCAGCCCAGGGTTCGTCACAGATACGCAGTATTTT. It is translated as CASSPGFVTDTQYF. The chain has TRBV9 and TRBJ2-3, with D maybe TRBD1 (5 bases). The V end lost 4 bases, the J end lost 2 bases, and 11 bases lay between the germline ends. The CDR3 spans 14 residues. Germline V gene sequence: CDR1 SGDLS, CDR2 YYNGEE. The variable domain in full, completed from reference TRBV9 and TRBJ2-3, reads DSGVTQTPKHLITATGQRVTLRCSPRSGDLSVYWYQQSLDQGLQFLIQYYNGEERAKGNILERFSAQQFPDLHSELNLSSLELGDSALYFCASSPGFVTDTQYFGPGTRLTVL.

CDR3 residues: CASSLPAGGTDTQYF. The DNA of the CDR3 is TGCGCCAGCAGCTTGCCTGCGGGAGGCACAGATACGCAGTATTTT. This chain links TRBV5-1 with TRBJ2-3, with 7 bases lining up with TRBD2. Germline-derived CDR1 and CDR2 are SGHRS and YFSETQ. The CDR3 runs 15 residues. V was clipped by 1 base and J by 1 base; unmatched bases: 3.

The rearrangement uses TRBV2 and TRBJ2-7; D is unclear. The CDR3 sequence is 11 residues long. CDR1 and CDR2 from the germline V gene are SNHLY and FYNNEI. V was trimmed by 5 bases and J by 4 bases, leaving 6 bases between them. The CDR3 nucleotides read TGTGCCAGCAGTTTCAGGTACGAGCAGTACTTC. Translation gives CASSFRYEQYF.

The chain is built from TRBV10-3 and TRBJ1-5, with D possibly matching TRBD1 (5 bases). CDR3 length: 15 residues. The V end was cut by 2 bases, the J end by 1 base, with 9 bases between. Germline V gives CDR1 ENHRY, CDR2 SYGVKD. The CDR3 loop is CAISEEGLSNQPQHF. CDR3 in DNA: TGTGCCATCAGTGAGGAGGGGTTGAGCAATCAGCCCCAGCATTTT.

The chain carries TRBV9 and TRBJ1-4; no definite D call. The V gene lost 6 bases and the J gene lost 0 bases, with 12 bases spanning the gap. Germline-derived CDR1 and CDR2 are SGDLS and YYNGEE. This CDR3 has 15 residues. The CDR3 sequence is CASNRNGATNEKLFF. The DNA for the CDR3 is TGTGCCAGCAACCGTAACGGCGCAACTAATGAAAAACTGTTTTTT.

The V and J genes are TRBV5-1 and TRBJ2-3, with 13 positions matching TRBD2. The V segment lost 4 bases and the J segment 4 bases; nucleotides outside the gene matches: 6. Germline V CDR1 and CDR2: SGHRS, YFSETQ. This CDR3 has 16 residues. The CDR3 sequence is CASSPGLAGAPDTQYF. The CDR3 DNA sequence: TGCGCCAGCAGCCCCGGACTAGCGGGAGCCCCAGATACGCAGTATTTT.

This chain connects TRBV27 to TRBJ2-2; maybe TRBD1 (5 bases). The CDR3 runs 14 residues. The germline V and J ends were trimmed by 0 bases and 4 bases, with 6 bases remaining between them. The germline V gene encodes CDR1 MNHEY and CDR2 SMNVEV (reference sequence). CDR3 in amino acids: CASSLSGVTGELFF. CDR3 DNA: TGTGCCAGCAGTTTATCAGGGGTCACCGGGGAGCTGTTTTTT.

This clone was recorded a few times. The chain recombines TRBV5-1 with TRBJ2-2, with 14 positions matching TRBD2. Germline V gene data show CDR1 as SGHRS and CDR2 as YFSETQ. The CDR3 has 17 residues. V was pared by 4 bases and J by 1 base, with 3 bases of the junction left unmatched. CDR3 DNA sequence: TGCGCCAGCAGCCTCGGACTAGCGGGAGGGAACACCGGGGAGCTGTTTTTT. This gives the protein CASSLGLAGGNTGELFF.

The rearrangement uses TRBV18 and TRBJ1-1, with 12 bases identical to TRBD1. Germline V gene lookup returns CDR1 KGHSH and CDR2 LQKENI. CDR3 length: 14 amino acids. V was clipped by 4 bases and J by 4 bases; unmatched bases: 1. The CDR3 region is CASSRGQGATEAFF. CDR3 nucleotide sequence: TGTGCCAGCTCACGGGGACAGGGGGCCACTGAAGCTTTCTTT.

The chain has TRBV29-1 and TRBJ1-2, with TRBD1 matching over 9 bases. The ends lost 3 bases at V and 4 bases at J; junction bases unmatched: 3. Germline CDR1 reads SQVTM; CDR2 reads ANQGSEA. This CDR3 spans 13 amino acids. The CDR3 spells CSVDDRGTYGYTF. The CDR3 bases are TGCAGCGTTGACGACAGGGGGACCTATGGCTACACCTTC. The full variable domain, with the rest looked up from reference TRBV29-1 and TRBJ1-2, is SAVISQKPSRDICQRGTSLTIQCQVDSQVTMMFWYRQQPGQSLTLIATANQGSEATYESGFVIDKFPISRPNLTFSTLTVSNMSPEDSSIYLCSVDDRGTYGYTFGSGTRLTVV.

The J gene is TRBJ2-1, the V gene TRBV7-9, with D perhaps TRBD1 (6 bases). Germline-derived CDR1 and CDR2 are SEHNR and FQNEAQ (reference sequence). The V end lost 2 bases, the J end lost 5 bases, and 10 bases lay between the germline ends. This CDR3 spans 14 amino acids. The CDR3 region is CASSLNRDDNEQFF. The CDR3 bases are TGTGCCAGCAGCTTAAACAGGGATGACAATGAGCAGTTCTTC.

The chain carries TRBV5-4 and TRBJ2-5; D is perhaps TRBD1 (6 bases). V dropped 3 bases and J dropped 5 bases, with 14 bases sitting between them. Germline V lookup: CDR1 SGHNT, CDR2 YYREEE (reference sequence). This CDR3 is 14 amino acids long. The CDR3 DNA follows: TGTGCCAGCAGCTCAAAGGGGGTCGCGGAGACCCAGTACTTC. Residues: CASSSKGVAETQYF. Looking up the rest from reference TRBV5-4 and TRBJ2-5 gives the full variable domain: ETGVTQSPTHLIKTRGQQVTLRCSSQSGHNTVSWYQQALGQGPQFIFQYYREEENGRGNFPPRFSGLQFPNYSSELNVNALELDDSALYLCASSSKGVAETQYFGPGTRLLVL.

The V gene is TRBV18, the J gene TRBJ1-5; the match to TRBD1 covers 10 bases. Germline loops: CDR1 KGHSH, CDR2 LQKENI. V gave up 3 bases and J gave up 5 bases; unmatched junction bases: 7. This CDR3 has 16 residues. The CDR3 loop reads CASSPWGTGAYQPQHF. The CDR3 DNA reads as TGTGCCAGCTCACCGTGGGGGACAGGGGCGTATCAGCCCCAGCATTTT.

This chain links TRBV4-2 with TRBJ2-1; 15 bases agree with TRBD2. Unmatched junction bases numbered 6, after V lost 4 bases and J lost 5 bases. The CDR3 spans 17 residues. Looked up from germline, CDR1 is LGHNA and CDR2 is YNFKEQ. The CDR3 sequence: CASSPRTSGRGHNEQFF. The DNA for the CDR3 is TGTGCCAGCAGCCCCCGGACTAGCGGGAGGGGGCACAATGAGCAGTTCTTC.

This clone has a single count. The chain joins TRBV7-2 to TRBJ2-1, with D possibly called TRBD1 or TRBD2 (5 bases each). This CDR3 region has 14 residues. Trimming stripped 1 base from V and 8 bases from J, with 12 bases between. Germline assignment: CDR1 SGHTA and CDR2 FQGNSA. In DNA form, the CDR3 reads TGTGCCAGCAGCTTAGGGGGCCTAGCTTATGAGCAGTTCTTC. Its protein product is CASSLGGLAYEQFF.

This chain connects TRBV21-1 to TRBJ2-5; TRBD1, as called in the table, went unchecked against the DNA. TRBV21-1 has pseudogene status. CDR3 length equals 12 residues. CDR3 region: CASYPAATGKYF. The CDR3 DNA sequence: TGTGCCAGCTACCCTGCGGCGACAGGCAAGTACTTC.

The chain uses TRBV2 and TRBJ2-5; D is ambiguous. This CDR3 has 11 residues. Deletions cut 3 bases from V and 5 bases from J, with 4 bases between. Germline V gene sequence: CDR1 SNHLY, CDR2 FYNNEI. The CDR3 protein is CASSDWETQYF. The CDR3 bases are TGTGCCAGCAGTGATTGGGAGACCCAGTACTTC.